This T cell receptor (beta chain) emerged from a study of blood T cell repertoires in COVID-19. On the study more broadly: Acute and convalescent COVID-19 samples came from the United States, Italy and Spain. The analysed material was cDNA or gDNA that came from T cells, B-cell-depleted T cells, or PBMCs.

CDR1 and CDR2 (germline): SGHRS, YFSETQ. V shed 0 bases and J shed 0 bases, with 9 bases lying between them. The CDR3 spans 16 residues. Methods used by the authors: Quantification of nucleated cells was approximated via reference gene primer amplification. Here immunoSEQ multiplex PCR was the method, and the copy in TCRdb shows in-frame clones only, minus some. For V, J and clone size, that table is used; D and trimming come from the DNA. This sample has tens of thousands of clones; roughly 88% occur once, and the top ten carry roughly 24%. The TCR sequence derives from a human donor with active COVID-19. The donor label of this sample is uncertain. Sequences were obtained from peripheral blood. The rearrangement uses TRBV5-1 and TRBJ2-2; D is perhaps TRBD2 (5 bases). The CDR3 here is CASSLAEGANTGELFF. In nucleotides, the CDR3 is TGCGCCAGCAGCTTGGCCGAGGGAGCGAACACCGGGGAGCTGTTTTTT.